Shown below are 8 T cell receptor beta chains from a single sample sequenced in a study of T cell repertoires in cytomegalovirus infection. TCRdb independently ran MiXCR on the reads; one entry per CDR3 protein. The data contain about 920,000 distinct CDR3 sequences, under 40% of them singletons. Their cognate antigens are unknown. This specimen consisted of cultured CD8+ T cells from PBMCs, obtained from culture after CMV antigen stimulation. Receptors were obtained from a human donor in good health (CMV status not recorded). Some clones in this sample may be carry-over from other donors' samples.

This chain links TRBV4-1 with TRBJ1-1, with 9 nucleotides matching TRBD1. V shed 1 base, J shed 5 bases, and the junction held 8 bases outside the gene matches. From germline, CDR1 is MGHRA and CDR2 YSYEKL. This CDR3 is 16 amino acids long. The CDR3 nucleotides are TGCGCCAGCAGCCAAGGGGTACAGGGGGCTAGGACTGAAGCTTTCTTT. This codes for CASSQGVQGARTEAFF.

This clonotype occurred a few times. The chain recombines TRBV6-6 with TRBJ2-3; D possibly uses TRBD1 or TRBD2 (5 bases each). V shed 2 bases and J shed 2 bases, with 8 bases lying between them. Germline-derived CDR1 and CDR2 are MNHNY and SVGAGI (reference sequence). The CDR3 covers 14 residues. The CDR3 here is CASSYQGTTDTQYF. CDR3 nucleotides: TGTGCCAGCAGTTACCAAGGGACCACAGATACGCAGTATTTT.

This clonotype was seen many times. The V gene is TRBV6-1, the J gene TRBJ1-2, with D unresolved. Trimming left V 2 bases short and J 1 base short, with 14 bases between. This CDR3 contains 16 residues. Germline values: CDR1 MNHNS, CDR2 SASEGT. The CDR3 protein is CASSEIWAVHNYGYTF. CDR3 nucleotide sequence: TGTGCCAGCAGTGAAATATGGGCCGTCCATAACTATGGCTACACCTTC.

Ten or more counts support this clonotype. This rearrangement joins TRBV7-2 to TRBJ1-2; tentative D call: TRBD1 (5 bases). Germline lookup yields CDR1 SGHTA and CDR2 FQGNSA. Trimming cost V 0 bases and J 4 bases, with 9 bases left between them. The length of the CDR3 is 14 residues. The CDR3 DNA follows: TGTGCCAGCAGCTTAGCGACAGCCTTCTATGGCTACACCTTC. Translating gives CASSLATAFYGYTF. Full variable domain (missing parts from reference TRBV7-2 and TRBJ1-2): GAGVSQSPSNKVTEKGKDVELRCDPISGHTALYWYRQSLGQGLEFLIYFQGNSAPDKSGLPSDRFSAERTGGSVSTLTIQRTQQEDSAVYLCASSLATAFYGYTFGSGTRLTVV.

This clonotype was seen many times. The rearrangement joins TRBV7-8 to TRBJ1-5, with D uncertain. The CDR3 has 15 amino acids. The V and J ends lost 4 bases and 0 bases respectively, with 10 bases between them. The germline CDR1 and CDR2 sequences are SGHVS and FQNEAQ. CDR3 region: CASSSILDSNQPQHF. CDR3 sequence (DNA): TGTGCCAGCAGCTCGATACTGGATAGCAATCAGCCCCAGCATTTT.

The CDR3 is CASFLGTSGDFSYNEQFF. The CDR3 bases are TGTGCCAGTTTCCTGGGGACTAGCGGGGATTTCTCCTACAATGAGCAGTTCTTC. This sequence joins TRBV7-9 and TRBJ2-1, with 13 bases matching TRBD2. The V and J ends lost 9 bases and 0 bases, in that order; junction bases with no gene match: 11. The CDR3 is 18 amino acids. Germline CDR1 is SEHNR and CDR2 is FQNEAQ (reference sequence).

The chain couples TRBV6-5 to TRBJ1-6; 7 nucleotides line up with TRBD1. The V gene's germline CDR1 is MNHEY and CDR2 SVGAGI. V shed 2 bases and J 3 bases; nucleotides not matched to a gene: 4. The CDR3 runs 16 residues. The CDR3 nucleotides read TGTGCCAGCAGTTACGACAGGGTGGTCTATAATTCACCCCTCCACTTT. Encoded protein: CASSYDRVVYNSPLHF.

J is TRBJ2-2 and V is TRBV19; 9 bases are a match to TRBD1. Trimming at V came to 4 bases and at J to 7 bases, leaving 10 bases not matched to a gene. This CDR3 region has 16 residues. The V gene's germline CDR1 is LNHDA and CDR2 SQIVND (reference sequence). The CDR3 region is CASSTLLQGAGGELFF. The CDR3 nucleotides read TGTGCCAGTAGTACCCTCTTACAGGGGGCCGGCGGGGAGCTGTTTTTT.